This TCR beta chain derives from a study of cytomegalovirus exposure and HLA in healthy donors. Study results and caveats: That first-cohort TCR clusters tended to co-occur in the roughly 120 validation repertoires was found in a later analysis.

V lost 5 bases to trimming and J lost 8 bases, with 19 bases between them. The germline V gene encodes CDR1 SGHRS and CDR2 YFSETQ. The CDR3 is 15 residues long. The assay was immunoSEQ multiplex PCR, and TCRdb's table has in-frame clones only and misses some. The table includes a few hundred thousand clones, roughly 88% detected once. Regarding this clone: Its antigen is currently unknown.

The sequenced material came from PBMCs. The chain couples TRBV5-1 to TRBJ2-2, with D possibly called TRBD1 or TRBD2 (5 bases each). This receptor was taken from a woman aged 25 to 45 in good health and CMV-seropositive. The CDR3 DNA sequence: TGCGCCAGCAGGGCTCTGACAGCGAGGGAAGGGGAGCTGTTTTTT. It codes for CASRALTAREGELFF.